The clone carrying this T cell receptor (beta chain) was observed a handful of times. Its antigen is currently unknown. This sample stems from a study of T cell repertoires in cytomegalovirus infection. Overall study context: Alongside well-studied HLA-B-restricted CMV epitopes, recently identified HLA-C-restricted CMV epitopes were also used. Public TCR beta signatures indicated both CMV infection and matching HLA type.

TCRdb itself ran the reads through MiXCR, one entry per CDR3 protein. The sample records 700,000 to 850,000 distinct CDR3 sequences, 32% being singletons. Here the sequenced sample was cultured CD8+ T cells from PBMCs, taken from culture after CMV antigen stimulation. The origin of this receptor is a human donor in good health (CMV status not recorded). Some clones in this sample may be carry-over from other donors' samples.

In DNA form, the CDR3 reads TGTGCCAGCAGTGAAGAGGGACAGACCATGAACACTGAAGCTTTCTTT. Protein sequence: CASSEEGQTMNTEAFF. J is TRBJ1-1 and V is TRBV6-1, with 7 bases that match TRBD1. The CDR3 extends over 16 amino acids. CDR1 MNHNS and CDR2 SASEGT come from the germline V gene. Trimming took 1 base from V and 0 from J; bases not matched to a gene: 5.